The 32 T cell receptor beta chains below come from one sample, sequenced in a study of shared clonotypes between healthy human individuals. TCRdb's table, derived via immunoSEQ multiplex PCR, lists solely in-frame clones and lacks some. The sample carries roughly 2 million clones, approximately 95% recorded once. The sequenced material came from naive CD4+ T cells sorted from blood. Stated subset: CD45RA+ positively selected. The receptors derive from a young man in good health.

The gene calls are TRBV7-2 and TRBJ2-5; possibly TRBD2 for D (7 bases). The CDR3 contains 16 residues. V was trimmed by 3 bases and J by 5 bases, leaving 19 bases between them. The V gene's germline CDR1 is SGHTA and CDR2 FQGNSA. The CDR3 loop is CASSLLGGGPRETQYF. The CDR3 coding sequence is TGTGCCAGCAGCTTGTTAGGGGGAGGGCCTCGGGAGACCCAGTACTTC.

CDR3 residues: CASSPDRVSGQYF. CDR3 nucleotides: TGTGCCAGTAGTCCCGACAGGGTGTCCGGGCAGTACTTC. This chain connects TRBV19 to TRBJ2-7; 7 bases fit TRBD1. V gave up 5 bases and J gave up 9 bases; unmatched junction bases: 10. This CDR3 has 13 residues. The germline V gene has CDR1 LNHDA and CDR2 SQIVND (reference sequence).

This sequence joins TRBV10-2 and TRBJ2-3; 8 positions agree with TRBD2. There are 14 residues in the CDR3. V lost 4 bases to trimming and J lost 4 bases; unmatched junction nucleotides: 4. The germline CDR1 and CDR2 sequences are WSHSY and SAAADI. The CDR3 loop is CASSVTSESDTQYF. The CDR3, as DNA: TGCGCCAGCAGTGTGACTAGCGAATCAGATACGCAGTATTTT.

This clone was seen a single time. The CDR3 region is CAISGQHSYEQYF. CDR3 nucleotides: TGTGCCATCAGCGGACAGCACTCCTACGAGCAGTACTTC. The chain joins TRBV10-3 to TRBJ2-7, with TRBD1 as a possible D gene (6 bases). V lost 6 bases and J 0 bases, leaving 9 bases between the germline ends. The CDR3 is 13 amino acids. Germline values: CDR1 ENHRY, CDR2 SYGVKD.

The chain carries TRBV7-2 and TRBJ2-2, with 8 bases that match TRBD2. The CDR3 has 15 amino acids. Germline V lookup: CDR1 SGHTA, CDR2 FQGNSA. Unmatched junction bases numbered 2, after V lost 1 base and J lost 4 bases. CDR3 sequence (DNA): TGTGCCAGCAGCTTAGTCCTAGCGGGCACCGGGGAGCTGTTTTTT. It translates to CASSLVLAGTGELFF.

This chain links TRBV19 with TRBJ2-5; 11 bases fit TRBD2. Per the germline V gene, CDR1 is LNHDA and CDR2 is SQIVND (reference sequence). CDR3 size: 17 residues. The V segment lost 0 bases and the J segment 5 bases; nucleotides outside the gene matches: 8. CDR3: CASSIDLGTSGEETQYF. The DNA of the CDR3 is TGTGCCAGTAGTATAGATCTGGGGACTAGCGGTGAGGAGACCCAGTACTTC.

The rearrangement links TRBV6-1 to TRBJ2-7; D is unresolved. CDR3 size: 14 residues. Per the germline V gene, CDR1 is MNHNS and CDR2 is SASEGT. Trimming removed 0 bases at V and 6 bases at J, with 12 bases between. The CDR3 here is CASSEARDSTEQYF. The CDR3 DNA reads as TGTGCCAGCAGTGAAGCGAGAGACTCTACCGAGCAGTACTTC.

V gene TRBV11-3 combines with J gene TRBJ2-3; D is unclear. This CDR3 is built from 13 residues. Trimming took 5 bases from V and 2 from J, leaving 8 bases between them. CDR1 is SGHNT, CDR2 YENEEA, per germline. Here the CDR3 reads CASSPTHTDTQYF. CDR3 in DNA: TGTGCCAGCAGCCCGACCCACACAGATACGCAGTATTTT.

The chain has TRBV30 and TRBJ2-7; D remains unclear. In germline, CDR1 is GTSNPN, CDR2 SVGIG (reference sequence). V shed 2 bases and J shed 5 bases, with 7 bases lying between them. The CDR3 totals 11 residues. The CDR3 protein is CAWSLRDEQYF. The DNA for the CDR3 is TGTGCCTGGAGTCTCCGGGACGAGCAGTACTTC.

The CDR3 DNA follows: TGTGCCAGCAGCCCTTCTTGGGGGCAGACGTACGAGCAGTACTTC. Translating gives CASSPSWGQTYEQYF. The rearrangement joins TRBV9 to TRBJ2-7, with a weak D call TRBD1 (6 bases). Looked up from germline, CDR1 is SGDLS and CDR2 is YYNGEE. V lost 4 bases to trimming and J lost 4 bases, with 18 bases between them. This CDR3 is 15 amino acids long.

The gene calls are TRBV6-5 and TRBJ2-3; D perhaps matches TRBD1 (5 bases). The CDR3 extends over 15 amino acids. Per germline, CDR1 MNHEY and CDR2 SVGAGI. Trimming removed 5 bases at V and 6 bases at J, with 18 bases between. CDR3 in DNA: TGTGCCAGCAGTAGAAGGGGCCAGGTGGAGGATACGCAGTATTTT. It translates to CASSRRGQVEDTQYF.

This chain joins TRBV5-1 and TRBJ1-4; 11 bases fit TRBD1. V lost 4 bases, J lost 0 bases, and 5 bases stayed unmatched. In germline, CDR1 is SGHRS, CDR2 YFSETQ. The CDR3 has 17 residues. The CDR3 sequence: CASSAGQGAPTNEKLFF. The CDR3 nucleotides read TGCGCCAGCAGCGCCGGACAGGGGGCCCCAACTAATGAAAAACTGTTTTTT.

The chain couples TRBV19 to TRBJ1-5; D remains unclear. This CDR3 region has 12 residues. Trimming removed 0 bases from V and 9 bases from J, with 6 bases in between. The germline V gene encodes CDR1 LNHDA and CDR2 SQIVND (reference sequence). CDR3 sequence reads: CASSIDSVPQHF. In nucleotides, the CDR3 is TGTGCCAGTAGTATAGATTCAGTGCCCCAGCATTTT.

The gene calls are TRBV4-1 and TRBJ1-4; the D is unclear. The CDR3 covers 18 residues. Germline V gene data show CDR1 as MGHRA and CDR2 as YSYEKL. Between the trimmed V and J ends, which lost 0 bases and 4 bases, there was a span of 18 bases. In DNA form, the CDR3 reads TGCGCCAGCAGCCAAGAATCCGGTACTGGCTACAGTAATGAAAAACTGTTTTTT. Residues: CASSQESGTGYSNEKLFF.

This chain connects TRBV4-2 to TRBJ1-4; D call uncertain. The germline V and J ends were trimmed by 0 bases and 4 bases, with 15 bases remaining between them. The CDR3 covers 17 residues. The germline CDR1 and CDR2 sequences are LGHNA and YNFKEQ. The CDR3 DNA follows: TGTGCCAGCAGCCAAGATACTTCGGGCGGATATAATGAAAAACTGTTTTTT. Its translation: CASSQDTSGGYNEKLFF.

The chain joins TRBV10-1 to TRBJ2-5, with a tentative D call TRBD2 (6 bases). Germline CDR1 WNHNN, CDR2 SYGVQD (reference sequence). The CDR3 sequence is 13 residues long. V was clipped by 7 bases and J by 5 bases, with 14 bases between them. CDR3 region: CASTGRLGETQYF. The CDR3 DNA reads TGCGCCAGCACCGGGAGACTTGGGGAGACCCAGTACTTC.

The chain is built from TRBV7-8 and TRBJ2-7; a possible D gene is TRBD2 (6 bases). Germline lookup yields CDR1 SGHVS and CDR2 FQNEAQ. Trimming shortened V by 5 bases and J by 2 bases, and 16 bases separated the two germline ends. The CDR3 totals 15 residues. The CDR3 coding sequence is TGTGCCAGCAGCCCCATTCCCGGGGGACCCTACGAGCAGTACTTC. Translated: CASSPIPGGPYEQYF.

The chain uses TRBV7-9 and TRBJ2-7; D uncertain. The CDR3 is 14 residues long. V was trimmed by 5 bases and J by 0 bases, leaving 11 bases between them. CDR1 and CDR2 (germline): SEHNR, FQNEAQ (reference sequence). The CDR3 nucleotides are TGTGCCAGCAGCCGCGACACGAGCTCCTACGAGCAGTACTTC. Its translation is CASSRDTSSYEQYF.

With regard to this clone: Other DNA sequences from this sample encode an identical CDR3 as well. The V and J genes are TRBV5-1 and TRBJ2-7; D unresolved. The ends were cut back, 3 bases at V and 1 base at J, with 8 bases in the middle. The CDR3 is 13 residues long. Germline lookup yields CDR1 SGHRS and CDR2 YFSETQ. Written as DNA, the CDR3 is TGCGCCAGCAGCTCCGGCGGTTCCTACGAGCAGTACTTC. It yields the protein CASSSGGSYEQYF.

The chain has TRBV6-5 and TRBJ2-3; D uncertain. Per germline, CDR1 MNHEY and CDR2 SVGAGI. CDR3 size: 13 residues. V was clipped by 7 bases and J by 2 bases, with 10 bases between them. The chain's CDR3 is CASNHRNTDTQYF. The CDR3 DNA sequence: TGTGCCAGCAATCATAGGAACACAGATACGCAGTATTTT.

The chain has TRBV6-5 and TRBJ2-1, with 7 bases lining up with TRBD2. The V gene's germline CDR1 is MNHEY and CDR2 SVGAGI. With 0 bases clipped from V and 5 bases from J, the junction kept 7 bases outside the gene matches. The CDR3 loop spans 16 amino acids. As DNA, the CDR3 is TGTGCCAGCAGTTACTCCAGTAGCGGGCTTAACAATGAGCAGTTCTTC. It specifies CASSYSSSGLNNEQFF.

This chain joins TRBV6-1 and TRBJ2-6, with D hard to call. V was shortened by 5 bases and J by 4 bases, with 12 bases between the two germline ends. Germline V gene data show CDR1 as MNHNS and CDR2 as SASEGT. The CDR3 runs 15 residues. CDR3 in amino acids: CASSPVQRGANVLTF. CDR3 nucleotides: TGTGCCAGCAGTCCCGTTCAACGGGGGGCCAACGTCCTGACTTTC.

Comments on this clone: Different DNA sequences within this sample yield the same CDR3. V and J are TRBV6-5 and TRBJ1-1, with a tentative D call TRBD1 (6 bases). Trimming removed 4 bases from V and 2 bases from J, with 11 bases in between. This CDR3 spans 14 amino acids. The V gene's germline CDR1 is MNHEY and CDR2 SVGAGI. As DNA, the CDR3 is TGTGCCAGCAGTTCGACAGGCTTAAACACTGAAGCTTTCTTT. Translating it yields CASSSTGLNTEAFF.

The chain has TRBV27 and TRBJ2-7; no reliable D call. V was shortened by 1 base and J by 0 bases, with 10 bases between the two germline ends. The CDR3 has 15 residues. Germline values: CDR1 MNHEY, CDR2 SMNVEV (reference sequence). CDR3 in DNA: TGTGCCAGCAGTTTATTAGGGCAGCCCTCCTACGAGCAGTACTTC. Translating it yields CASSLLGQPSYEQYF.

This chain connects TRBV6-5 to TRBJ2-1; 12 bases align to TRBD2. The CDR3 length is 15 residues. The germline CDR1 and CDR2 sequences are MNHEY and SVGAGI. The trim removed 4 bases at V and 9 bases at J, leaving 7 bases unmatched. This CDR3 reads CASSLLAGGHSEQFF. CDR3 nucleotides: TGTGCCAGCAGTTTACTAGCGGGAGGCCATAGTGAGCAGTTCTTC.

A single count supports this clone. CDR3 in DNA: TGTGCCAGCAATAACCAGGGCAATGAGCAGTTCTTC. Protein sequence: CASNNQGNEQFF. The chain couples TRBV6-5 to TRBJ2-1; the D gene is possibly TRBD1 (5 bases). V lost 7 bases to trimming and J lost 6 bases, with 10 bases between them. Germline CDR1 MNHEY, CDR2 SVGAGI. This CDR3 has 12 residues.

The chain combines TRBV29-1 with TRBJ2-3; TRBD1 or TRBD2 may be the D gene (5 bases each). The CDR3 sequence is 13 residues long. Trimming removed 7 bases from V and 2 bases from J, with 13 bases in between. Germline lookup yields CDR1 SQVTM and CDR2 ANQGSEA. The CDR3 region is CSGTGTDTDTQYF. The CDR3 DNA follows: TGCAGCGGAACCGGGACGGACACAGATACGCAGTATTTT.

The CDR3, as DNA: TGTGCCAGCAGCTTCGGAATTGGACTAGCCCCGTCCTACGAGCAGTACTTC. Encoded protein: CASSFGIGLAPSYEQYF. J is TRBJ2-7 and V is TRBV7-9, with TRBD2 matching 8 bases. From germline, CDR1 is SEHNR and CDR2 FQNEAQ (reference sequence). V dropped 3 bases and J dropped 1; count of bases not matched to a gene: 11. This CDR3 comprises 17 residues.

The chain employs TRBV9 and TRBJ1-1; D gene ambiguous. The CDR3 covers 14 residues. CDR1 and CDR2 from the germline V gene are SGDLS and YYNGEE. Trimming took 2 bases from V and 1 from J, leaving 9 bases between them. This CDR3 reads CASSVRTANTEAFF. The CDR3, as DNA: TGTGCCAGCAGCGTGAGGACGGCGAACACTGAAGCTTTCTTT.

The V gene is TRBV5-6, the J gene TRBJ2-7; D is perhaps TRBD1 or TRBD2 (5 bases each). V was pared by 6 bases and J by 0 bases, with 16 bases between. This CDR3 has 15 residues. Germline V gene sequence: CDR1 SGHDT, CDR2 YYEEEE. CDR3 sequence: CASIGTGRLSYEQYF. CDR3 nucleotide sequence: TGTGCCAGCATCGGCACGGGACGGCTCTCCTACGAGCAGTACTTC.

The chain uses TRBV5-6 and TRBJ2-2; D remains ambiguous. The CDR3 totals 15 residues. Germline V gene sequence: CDR1 SGHDT, CDR2 YYEEEE. V was shortened by 1 base and J by 5 bases, with 12 bases between the two germline ends. The CDR3 DNA sequence: TGTGCCAGCAGCTTGCCAGACCTAGTAACCGGGGAGCTGTTTTTT. Protein: CASSLPDLVTGELFF. Full variable domain (remainder filled in from reference TRBV5-6 and TRBJ2-2): DAGVTQSPTHLIKTRGQQVTLRCSPKSGHDTVSWYQQALGQGPQFIFQYYEEEERQRGNFPDRFSGHQFPNYSSELNVNALLLGDSALYLCASSLPDLVTGELFFGEGSRLTVL.

The V call is TRBV28, the J call TRBJ1-3; the D is unclear. Germline loops: CDR1 MDHEN, CDR2 SYDVKM. This CDR3 has 11 amino acids. Trimming pared 5 bases from V and 6 bases from J, leaving 5 bases between. The DNA of the CDR3 is TGTGCCAGCAGTAGGGAAAACACCATATATTTT. Translation: CASSRENTIYF.